This note documents a single T cell receptor beta chain sequence. This clonotype was counted a few times. Its target antigen remains unknown. Qualities for individual bases were not recorded, and no much larger clone is one base off. This sample is part of a study of T cell repertoires in cytomegalovirus infection (dated by TCRdb to between 2018 and 2020). In the study overall: Donor HLA type was relevant to the analysis, as public TCR beta signatures indicated carriage of CMV infection together with the matching HLA type. Overall study outcomes, separate from this receptor: Cumulative frequency of public TCR beta family members discriminated carriers of CMV infection plus the relevant HLA type in this cohort and an independent approximately 350-donor cohort. The ex vivo response was dominated by HLA-C-restricted CMV-specific TCR beta clonotypes, which also provided the single most frequent clonotype in two of eight donors.

Reads for this sample came from an Illumina HiSeq 1500. TCRdb handled the public reads itself, with Q25 trimming in fastp and clone calling in MiXCR, and kept productive beta chains. One record per CDR3 amino acid sequence lists the most common genes and DNA. The sample records about 250,000 distinct CDR3 sequences, approximately 15% of which are singletons. The ten largest clonotypes hold more than 45% of the sample. From the cysteine up to the phenylalanine, the CDR3 has a length of 15 residues. Only the CDR3 DNA is retained, 45 bases long and in frame from the first base. Based on the germline V gene (reference sequence), the CDR1 and CDR2 sequences are LNHDA and SQIVND. V drops 2 bases and J drops 0 bases, leaving 8 bases in between.

The material sequenced was CD8+ T cells from PBMCs. Recombination linked TRBV19 to TRBJ1-3; perhaps TRBD1 is the D gene, with 6 bases matching. The TCR comes from a human donor in good health (CMV status not recorded). Some clones in this sample may be carry-over from other donors' samples. The DNA sequence is given as TGTGCCAGTAGTATACAGGGGTACTCTGGAAACACCATATATTTT. The resulting protein is CASSIQGYSGNTIYF.